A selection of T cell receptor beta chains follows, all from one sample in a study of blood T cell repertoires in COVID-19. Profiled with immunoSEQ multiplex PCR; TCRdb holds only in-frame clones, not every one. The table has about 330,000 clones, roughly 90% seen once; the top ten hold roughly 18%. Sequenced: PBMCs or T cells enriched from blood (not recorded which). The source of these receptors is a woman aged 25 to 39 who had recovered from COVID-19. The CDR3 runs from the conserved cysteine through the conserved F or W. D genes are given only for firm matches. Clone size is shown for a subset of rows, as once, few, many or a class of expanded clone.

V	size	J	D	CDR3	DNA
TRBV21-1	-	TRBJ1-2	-	CASSKVISQGDEDYGYTF	TGTGCCAGCAGCAAAGTGATCTCGCAGGGGGATGAGGACTATGGCTACACCTTC
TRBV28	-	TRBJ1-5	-	CASVTPGLNQPQHF	TGTGCCAGCGTCACGCCGGGACTCAATCAGCCCCAGCATTTT
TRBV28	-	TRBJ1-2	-	CASSFSQGGYIGYGYTF	TGTGCCAGCAGTTTTTCGCAGGGCGGTTATATTGGGTATGGCTACACCTTC
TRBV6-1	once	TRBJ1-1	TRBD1	CASSEFGTGGGTEAFF	TGTGCCAGCAGTGAATTCGGGACAGGGGGCGGCACTGAAGCTTTCTTT
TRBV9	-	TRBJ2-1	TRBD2	CASSVGQGTSGGGGEQFF	TGTGCCAGCAGCGTAGGGCAGGGGACTAGCGGGGGAGGTGGTGAGCAGTTCTTC
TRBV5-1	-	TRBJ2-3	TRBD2	CASSGSGEYTDTQYF	TGCGCCAGCAGCGGCAGCGGGGAATACACAGATACGCAGTATTTT
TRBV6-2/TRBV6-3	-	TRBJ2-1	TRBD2	CASSYPTSGRPNEQFF	TGTGCCAGCAGTTACCCTACTAGCGGGAGGCCCAATGAGCAGTTCTTC
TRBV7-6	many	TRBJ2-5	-	CASSSGRVIKETQYF	TGTGCCAGCAGCTCCGGTCGGGTGATCAAAGAGACCCAGTACTTC
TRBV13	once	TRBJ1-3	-	CASSSLENSGNTIYF	TGTGCCAGCAGCTCTTTAGAGAACTCTGGAAACACCATATATTTT
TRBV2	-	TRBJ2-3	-	CASRPGTNTDTQYF	TGTGCCAGCAGGCCGGGGACAAACACAGATACGCAGTATTTT
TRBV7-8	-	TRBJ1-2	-	CASSPARRRGTNYGYTF	TGTGCCAGCAGCCCCGCCCGAAGGAGGGGAACTAACTATGGCTACACCTTC
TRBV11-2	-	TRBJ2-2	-	CASSFRVGTGELFF	TGTGCCAGCAGCTTCAGGGTGGGGACCGGGGAGCTGTTTTTT
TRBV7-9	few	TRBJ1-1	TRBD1	CASSPGQGGMNTEAFF	TGTGCCAGCAGCCCCGGACAGGGTGGCATGAACACTGAAGCTTTCTTT
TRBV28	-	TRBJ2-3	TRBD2	CASRLLAGPTDTQYF	TGTGCCAGCAGGCTGCTAGCGGGACCCACAGATACGCAGTATTTT
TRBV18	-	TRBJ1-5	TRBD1	CASSQGVGGFSNQPQHF	TGTGCCAGCTCCCAGGGGGTGGGGGGCTTCAGCAATCAGCCCCAGCATTTT
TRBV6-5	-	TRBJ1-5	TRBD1	CASSSGTGSNQPQHF	TGTGCCAGCAGTTCCGGGACAGGGAGCAATCAGCCCCAGCATTTT
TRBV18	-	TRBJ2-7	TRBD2	CASSHTSGSSYEQYF	TGTGCCAGCTCACACACTAGCGGAAGCTCCTACGAGCAGTACTTC
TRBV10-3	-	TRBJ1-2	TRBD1	CAISEGQGDGYTF	TGTGCCATCAGTGAGGGACAGGGGGATGGCTACACCTTC
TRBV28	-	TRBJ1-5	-	CASSNRVGIQPQHF	TGTGCCAGCAGCAACAGGGTTGGCATTCAGCCCCAGCATTTT
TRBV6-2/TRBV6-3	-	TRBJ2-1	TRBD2	CASSTGLAGALYEQFF	TGTGCCAGCAGTACCGGGCTAGCGGGGGCCCTATATGAGCAGTTCTTC
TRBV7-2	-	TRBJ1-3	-	CASSLRLSSSGNTIYF	TGTGCCAGCAGCTTACGACTTTCGAGCTCTGGAAACACCATATATTTT
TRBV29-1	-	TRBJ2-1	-	CSVVWGPYNEQFF	TGCAGCGTTGTGTGGGGGCCTTACAATGAGCAGTTCTTC
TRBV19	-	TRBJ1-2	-	CASSIWSRQTDYGYTF	TGTGCCAGTAGTATTTGGTCGAGACAGACGGACTATGGCTACACCTTC
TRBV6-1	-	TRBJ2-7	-	CASSEDDSLAYEQYF	TGTGCCAGCAGTGAAGACGACAGTTTGGCCTACGAGCAGTACTTC
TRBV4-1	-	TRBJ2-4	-	CASSQGSGGPKRIQYF	TGCGCCAGCAGCCAAGGGTCAGGGGGGCCAAAACGTATTCAGTACTTC
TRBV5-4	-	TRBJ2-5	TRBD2	CASSLGLGEGQETQYF	TGTGCCAGCAGCCTAGGACTAGGTGAGGGGCAAGAGACCCAGTACTTC
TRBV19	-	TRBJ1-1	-	CASSAGAGTEAFF	TGTGCCAGTAGTGCGGGAGCGGGCACTGAAGCTTTCTTT
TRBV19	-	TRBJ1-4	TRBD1	CASSRQGNEKLFF	TGTGCCAGTAGTAGACAGGGGAACGAAAAACTGTTTTTT
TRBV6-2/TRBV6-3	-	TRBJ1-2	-	CASSYDRNYGYTF	TGTGCCAGCAGTTATGACAGGAACTATGGCTACACCTTC
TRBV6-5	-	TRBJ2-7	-	CASRPQGNEQYF	TGTGCCAGCAGGCCACAGGGAAACGAGCAGTACTTC
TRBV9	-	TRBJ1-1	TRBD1	CASSAGTGGGAFF	TGTGCCAGCAGCGCTGGGACAGGTGGGGGAGCTTTCTTT
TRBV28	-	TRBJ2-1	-	CASSLDSHYYNEQFF	TGTGCCAGCAGTCTGGACAGTCATTACTACAATGAGCAGTTCTTC
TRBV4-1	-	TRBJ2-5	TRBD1	CASSQVGQGPYQETQYF	TGCGCCAGCAGCCAAGTGGGACAGGGGCCTTACCAAGAGACCCAGTACTTC
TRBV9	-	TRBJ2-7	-	CASSVGRGGEQYF	TGTGCCAGCAGCGTAGGCAGGGGCGGCGAGCAGTACTTC
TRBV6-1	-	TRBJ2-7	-	CASSDREEGQYEQYF	TGTGCCAGCAGTGACCGTGAAGAGGGCCAATACGAGCAGTACTTC
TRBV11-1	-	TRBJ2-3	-	CASSPLRRGGLDTQYF	TGTGCCAGCAGCCCCCTCCGGAGGGGTGGGTTGGATACGCAGTATTTT
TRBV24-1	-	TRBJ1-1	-	CATSDPGRAHEAFF	TGTGCCACCAGTGATCCAGGCAGGGCCCATGAAGCTTTCTTT
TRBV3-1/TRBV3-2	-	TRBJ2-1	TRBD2	CASSQGLTSGGYDEQFF	TGTGCCAGCAGCCAAGGACTGACTAGCGGGGGATATGATGAGCAGTTCTTC
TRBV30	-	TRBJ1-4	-	CAWSGGGKLFF	TGTGCCTGGAGTGGAGGGGGAAAACTGTTTTTT
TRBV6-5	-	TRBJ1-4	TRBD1	CASGRGQALGEKLFF	TGTGCCAGCGGTAGAGGACAGGCCCTAGGCGAAAAACTGTTTTTT
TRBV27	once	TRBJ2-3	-	CASSRTLARTDTQYF	TGTGCCAGCAGTCGAACCCTAGCGCGCACAGATACGCAGTATTTT
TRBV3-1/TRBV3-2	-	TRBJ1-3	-	CASSQDRVGGNTIYF	TGTGCCAGCAGCCAAGACAGGGTCGGGGGAAACACCATATATTTT
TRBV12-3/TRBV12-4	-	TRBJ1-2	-	CASSTREPGEYTF	TGTGCCAGCAGTACGAGGGAGCCGGGGGAATACACCTTC
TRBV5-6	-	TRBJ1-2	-	CASSSGDGYTF	TGTGCCAGCAGCTCAGGGGATGGCTACACCTTC
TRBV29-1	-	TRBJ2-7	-	CSVERGPYEQYF	TGCAGCGTTGAGCGGGGACCCTACGAGCAGTACTTC
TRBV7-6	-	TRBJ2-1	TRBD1	CASTQTPPGGGSYNEQFF	TGTGCCAGCACCCAAACCCCCCCAGGGGGTGGGTCCTACAATGAGCAGTTCTTC